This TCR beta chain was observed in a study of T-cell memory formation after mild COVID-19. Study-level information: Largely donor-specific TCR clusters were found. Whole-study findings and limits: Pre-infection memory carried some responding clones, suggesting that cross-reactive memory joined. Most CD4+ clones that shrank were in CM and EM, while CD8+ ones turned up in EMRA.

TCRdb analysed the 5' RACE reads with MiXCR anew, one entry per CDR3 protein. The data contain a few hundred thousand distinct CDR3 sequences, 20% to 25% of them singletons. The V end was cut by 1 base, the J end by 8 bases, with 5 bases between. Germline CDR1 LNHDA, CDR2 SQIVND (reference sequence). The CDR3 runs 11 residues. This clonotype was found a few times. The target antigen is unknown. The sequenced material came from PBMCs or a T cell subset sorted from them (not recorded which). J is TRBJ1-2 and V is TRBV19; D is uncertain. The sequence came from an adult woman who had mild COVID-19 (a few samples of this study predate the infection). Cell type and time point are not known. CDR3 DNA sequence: TGTGCCAGTAGTATAGGGAGGGGCTACACCTTC. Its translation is CASSIGRGYTF.